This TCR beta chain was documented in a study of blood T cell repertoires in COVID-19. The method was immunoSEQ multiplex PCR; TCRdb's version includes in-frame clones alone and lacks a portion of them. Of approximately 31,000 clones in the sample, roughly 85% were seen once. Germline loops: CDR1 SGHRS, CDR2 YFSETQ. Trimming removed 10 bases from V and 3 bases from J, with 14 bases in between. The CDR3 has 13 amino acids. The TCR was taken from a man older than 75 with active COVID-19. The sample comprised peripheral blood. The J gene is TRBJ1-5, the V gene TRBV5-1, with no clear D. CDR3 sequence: CASRETNNQPQHF. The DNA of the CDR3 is TGCGCCTCGAGGGAAACGAACAATCAGCCCCAGCATTTT.